These 16 T cell receptor beta chains share one sample of origin, sequenced in a study of shared T cell receptors in the human thymus. TCRdb's table, derived via immunoSEQ multiplex PCR, lists solely in-frame clones and lacks some. The sample records about 660,000 clones, approximately 87% being singletons. The data were also submitted as part of a second study, on human thymus T cells.

The sequenced sample consisted of thymocytes. The receptors originated from a boy under two years old with a congenital heart defect.

This clone was picked up one time. As DNA, the CDR3 is TGTGCCAGCAGTACCCGGGCAGGGGATAAAAACATTCAGTACTTC. Translating it yields CASSTRAGDKNIQYF. The chain combines TRBV6-1 with TRBJ2-4; weak D call: TRBD1 (6 bases). Germline lookup yields CDR1 MNHNS and CDR2 SASEGT. V lost 5 bases and J lost 4, with 15 bases in between. This CDR3 spans 15 amino acids.

This clone was counted a single time. This chain's CDR3 is CASSPLRQEYNEQFF. The CDR3 nucleotides read TGTGCCAGCAGCCCGTTGAGACAGGAATACAATGAGCAGTTCTTC. The chain has TRBV11-2 and TRBJ2-1; D is perhaps TRBD1 (6 bases). This CDR3 is built from 15 residues. From germline, CDR1 is SGHAT and CDR2 FQNNGV. V was pared by 5 bases and J by 4 bases, with 15 bases between. Together with reference TRBV11-2 and TRBJ2-1, the CDR3 gives the full variable domain: EAGVAQSPRYKIIEKRQSVAFWCNPISGHATLYWYQQILGQGPKLLIQFQNNGVVDDSQLPKDRFSAERLKGVDSTLKIQPAKLEDSAVYLCASSPLRQEYNEQFFGPGTRLTVL.

The chain carries TRBV7-6 and TRBJ2-5, with TRBD1 matching 10 bases. V shed 1 base, J shed 2 bases, and the junction held 7 bases outside the gene matches. The CDR3 is 17 amino acids. The germline gives CDR1 SGHVS, CDR2 FNYEAQ. For the CDR3, the DNA is TGTGCCAGCAGCTTAGTTGGCGACAGGGGGCCGCAAGAGACCCAGTACTTC. It translates to CASSLVGDRGPQETQYF.

The chain carries TRBV7-9 and TRBJ2-3, with D possibly TRBD1 on 6 matching bases. V gave up 5 bases and J gave up 2 bases, with 14 bases separating them. Per the germline V gene, CDR1 is SEHNR and CDR2 is FQNEAQ (reference sequence). This CDR3 is built from 15 residues. CDR3 DNA sequence: TGTGCCAGCAGCGACAGGACAGTCTTCACAGATACGCAGTATTTT. It encodes CASSDRTVFTDTQYF.

The chain employs TRBV7-9 and TRBJ2-5; 9 nucleotides match TRBD1. The CDR3 is made up of 15 amino acids. Losses at the gene ends were 7 bases for V and 5 bases for J; bases not matched to a gene: 11. Germline V gene sequence: CDR1 SEHNR, CDR2 FQNEAQ (reference sequence). The CDR3 DNA reads TGTGCCAGCAACGCGGGGACAGGGAGTACGGAGACCCAGTACTTC. This sequence encodes CASNAGTGSTETQYF.

The J gene is TRBJ2-7, the V gene TRBV28, with 8 bases matching TRBD2. After removal of 7 bases from V and 9 bases from J, the junction contained 29 bases not matched to a gene. Germline lookup yields CDR1 MDHEN and CDR2 SYDVKM. This CDR3 contains 19 residues. CDR3 sequence reads: CASIDRQGQGLAGTDGQYF. In DNA form, the CDR3 reads TGTGCCAGCATAGACCGCCAGGGGCAAGGGCTAGCGGGCACGGACGGGCAGTACTTC.

This chain joins TRBV25-1 and TRBJ1-5, with unresolved D. This CDR3 comprises 14 residues. Germline CDR1 is MGHDK and CDR2 is SYGVNS. The V and J ends lost 0 bases and 7 bases respectively, with 10 bases between them. Here the CDR3 reads CASSEYAEAQPQHF. The CDR3 coding sequence is TGTGCCAGCAGTGAATATGCGGAGGCCCAGCCCCAGCATTTT.

This chain uses TRBV7-4 with TRBJ1-1, with TRBD1 as a possible D gene (6 bases). Germline V gives CDR1 SGHVT, CDR2 SQSDAQ. The CDR3 length is 15 residues. V shed 2 bases and J shed 5 bases, with 15 bases lying between them. CDR3 in DNA: TGTGCCAGCAGCTTACAAACAGGGTCACGGACTGAAGCTTTCTTT. Amino acids: CASSLQTGSRTEAFF.

The genes are TRBV7-2 and TRBJ2-7; 9 positions match TRBD1. Germline lookup yields CDR1 SGHTA and CDR2 FQGNSA. The CDR3 contains 16 residues. After removal of 4 bases from V and 7 bases from J, the junction contained 14 bases not matched to a gene. The CDR3 sequence is CASSSLGTGTPGEQYF. The CDR3 DNA sequence: TGTGCCAGCAGCTCCCTCGGGACAGGGACCCCGGGGGAGCAGTACTTC.

CDR3 coding DNA: TGTGCCAGCAGTTTATTCGCAGGGGTCCACGAGCAGTACTTC. The encoded protein is CASSLFAGVHEQYF. The gene calls are TRBV27 and TRBJ2-7, with a tentative D call TRBD1 (6 bases). CDR1 and CDR2 from the germline V gene are MNHEY and SMNVEV (reference sequence). V lost 1 base and J lost 5, with 12 bases in between. This CDR3 is built from 14 residues.

This chain uses TRBV30 with TRBJ1-3; D is possibly TRBD1 (5 bases). Deletions cut 1 base from V and 0 bases from J, with 22 bases between. Per germline, CDR1 GTSNPN and CDR2 SVGIG (reference sequence). This CDR3 is 19 amino acids long. The CDR3 loop is CAWSAPVWGTTLSGNTIYF. The CDR3 DNA is TGTGCCTGGAGTGCACCCGTATGGGGCACTACACTCTCTGGAAACACCATATATTTT.

The CDR3 is CASSQAPGVNSGANVLTF. CDR3 bases: TGCGCCAGCAGCCAAGCTCCAGGGGTAAACTCTGGGGCCAACGTCCTGACTTTC. The chain carries TRBV4-3 and TRBJ2-6; possible D gene TRBD1, 6 bases. V was cut by 1 base and J by 0 bases, with 13 bases left in between. CDR3 length equals 18 residues. Germline V gene lookup returns CDR1 LGHNA and CDR2 YSLEER.

J is TRBJ2-1 and V is TRBV20-1; TRBD2 matches at 7 bases. Germline CDR1 is DFQATT and CDR2 is SNEGSKA (reference sequence). This CDR3 comprises 11 residues. The J segment lost 9 bases and the V segment lost 4 bases, leaving 3 bases of the junction unmatched. CDR3 coding DNA: TGCAGTGCTATTCTAGCGGTTGAGCAGTTCTTC. Protein sequence: CSAILAVEQFF.

This rearrangement joins TRBV19 to TRBJ1-5; possibly TRBD1 for D (5 bases). The length of the CDR3 is 13 residues. Trimming cost V 6 bases and J 4 bases, with 10 bases left between them. CDR1 is LNHDA and CDR2 is SQIVND in the germline V gene (reference sequence). CDR3 in amino acids: CASRKTDNQPQHF. The CDR3 coding sequence is TGTGCCAGTAGGAAGACAGATAATCAGCCCCAGCATTTT.

This sequence joins TRBV15 and TRBJ2-7; TRBD2 matches 10 bases. V trimming: 1 base; J trimming: 5 bases; junction bases outside the gene matches: 8. The germline V gene encodes CDR1 LNHNV and CDR2 YYDKDF (reference sequence). This CDR3 spans 16 amino acids. CDR3 sequence: CATSRAILAGINEQYF. The CDR3 nucleotides are TGTGCCACCAGCAGAGCTATACTAGCGGGGATCAACGAGCAGTACTTC.

The chain recombines TRBV4-2 with TRBJ2-7; D possibly corresponds to TRBD2 (6 bases). The CDR3 is 17 residues long. Germline V CDR1 and CDR2: LGHNA, YNFKEQ. Trimming took 0 bases from V and 0 from J, leaving 15 bases between them. In nucleotides, the CDR3 is TGTGCCAGCAGCCAAGATCCGGGGGAGTCAGTCTCCTACGAGCAGTACTTC. This gives the protein CASSQDPGESVSYEQYF.